This T cell receptor beta chain is drawn from a study of blood T cell repertoires in COVID-19. About the study: From the United States, Italy and Spain came samples of acute and convalescent COVID-19.

Using immunoSEQ multiplex PCR, the repertoire was profiled, and TCRdb retains in-frame clones only, with some absent. Among about 200,000 clones listed, 80% to 90% were seen once. Between the trimmed V and J ends, which lost 3 bases and 3 bases, there was a span of 9 bases. Germline CDR1 LNHDA, CDR2 SQIVND (reference sequence). The CDR3 is made up of 14 amino acids. Sample: peripheral blood. This TCR derives from a man aged 50-60 years with active or convalescent COVID-19. The rearrangement links TRBV19 to TRBJ2-1; D may be TRBD2 (5 bases). As DNA, the CDR3 is TGTGCCAGTAGTATGCGAGGGAGCTACAATGAGCAGTTCTTC. It encodes CASSMRGSYNEQFF.